Below, 22 T cell receptor beta chains from the same sample are listed, as sequenced in a study of OX40 agonist ivuxolimab in advanced cancers. Data came from immunoSEQ multiplex PCR; TCRdb stores just in-frame clones and leaves some out. Of 65,000 or so clones in the sample, around nine tenths were seen once. The sample consisted of CD4+ or CD8+ T cells sorted from blood, taken in a trial of the OX40 agonist ivuxolimab. All receptors come from an adult with an advanced solid tumor such as melanoma, head and neck, liver or kidney cancer.

V and J are TRBV5-1 and TRBJ2-7; no clear D. V lost 5 bases and J lost 2, with 11 bases in between. The CDR3 totals 13 residues. From germline, CDR1 is SGHRS and CDR2 YFSETQ. CDR3 region: CASSVDGAYEQYF. The CDR3 coding sequence is TGCGCCAGCAGTGTCGACGGAGCCTACGAGCAGTACTTC.

V and J are TRBV19 and TRBJ1-5; D is ambiguous. The germline V and J ends were trimmed by 1 base and 3 bases, with 10 bases remaining between them. The CDR3 covers 15 residues. CDR1 is LNHDA, CDR2 SQIVND, per germline (reference sequence). Here the CDR3 reads CASSIGYGDNQPQHF. The CDR3 DNA sequence: TGTGCCAGTAGTATAGGTTACGGGGACAATCAGCCCCAGCATTTT.

J is TRBJ2-4 and V is TRBV19; D assignment may be TRBD1 or TRBD2 (5 bases each). Germline V CDR1 and CDR2: LNHDA, SQIVND (reference sequence). Between the trimmed V and J ends, which lost 6 bases and 7 bases, there was a span of 16 bases. The CDR3 covers 14 residues. The CDR3 loop reads CASSSGEGLNIQYF. CDR3 in DNA: TGTGCCAGTAGCAGTGGAGAGGGGCTGAACATTCAGTACTTC. The variable domain in full, completed from reference TRBV19 and TRBJ2-4, reads DGGITQSPKYLFRKEGQNVTLSCEQNLNHDAMYWYRQDPGQGLRLIYYSQIVNDFQKGDIAEGYSVSREKKESFPLTVTSAQKNPTAFYLCASSSGEGLNIQYFGAGTRLSVL.

The chain is built from TRBV4-1 and TRBJ1-2; D call uncertain. Germline V CDR1 and CDR2: MGHRA, YSYEKL. Trimming left V 0 bases short and J 8 bases short, with 16 bases between. This CDR3 is built from 15 residues. The CDR3 DNA sequence: TGCGCCAGCAGCCAAGACTCCACTGAGTTGAGGGGCTACACCTTC. Amino acids: CASSQDSTELRGYTF.

The chain joins TRBV28 to TRBJ2-1; 10 positions agree with TRBD1. The germline V gene has CDR1 MDHEN and CDR2 SYDVKM. V was pared by 6 bases and J by 5 bases, with 10 bases of the junction left unmatched. The CDR3 covers 16 residues. The CDR3 loop is CASRGSGTGENNEQFF. CDR3 DNA sequence: TGTGCCAGCAGGGGGAGCGGGACAGGGGAAAACAATGAGCAGTTCTTC.

This rearrangement joins TRBV19 to TRBJ1-3, with D perhaps matching TRBD1 (5 bases). V was clipped by 4 bases and J by 5 bases, with 15 bases between them. The V gene's germline CDR1 is LNHDA and CDR2 SQIVND (reference sequence). The CDR3 sequence is 15 residues long. The CDR3 region is CASSTTGTRRNTIYF. CDR3 bases: TGTGCCAGTAGTACAACCGGGACTCGAAGAAACACCATATATTTT.

This chain links TRBV27 with TRBJ1-1; perhaps TRBD1 as D (6 bases). Germline CDR1 is MNHEY and CDR2 is SMNVEV (reference sequence). V was shortened by 3 bases and J by 7 bases, with 15 bases between the two germline ends. This CDR3 is 14 amino acids long. The CDR3 coding sequence is TGTGCCAGCAGTTTTTCCAGGGGAAGGGGTGAAGCTTTCTTT. Protein: CASSFSRGRGEAFF.

The chain employs TRBV11-2 and TRBJ2-7, with D uncertain. The V end was cut by 0 bases, the J end by 4 bases, with 13 bases between. CDR1 and CDR2 from the germline V gene are SGHAT and FQNNGV. The CDR3 contains 15 residues. The CDR3: CASSLEWNGIYEQYF. The CDR3 DNA is TGTGCCAGCAGCTTAGAGTGGAACGGAATATACGAGCAGTACTTC.

The rearrangement links TRBV28 to TRBJ2-7, with TRBD1 matching over 7 bases. The CDR3 consists of 14 residues. The ends lost 3 bases at V and 2 bases at J; junction bases unmatched: 4. Per germline, CDR1 MDHEN and CDR2 SYDVKM. The CDR3 bases are TGTGCCAGCAGTTTGATAGGGGGCCCCTACGAGCAGTACTTC. Translating it yields CASSLIGGPYEQYF.

This chain connects TRBV11-2 to TRBJ1-1; D perhaps matches TRBD1 (6 bases). The CDR3 is 15 residues long. CDR1 is SGHAT, CDR2 FQNNGV, per germline. V gave up 1 base and J gave up 1 base, with 10 bases separating them. CDR3 in amino acids: CASSLGRGRNTEAFF. CDR3 nucleotides: TGTGCCAGCAGCTTAGGGAGGGGGAGGAACACTGAAGCTTTCTTT.

The chain is built from TRBV29-1 and TRBJ2-3; 7 nucleotides line up with TRBD2. The V gene's germline CDR1 is SQVTM and CDR2 ANQGSEA. Trimming cost V 4 bases and J 8 bases; bases outside gene matches: 9. This CDR3 is 13 amino acids long. The CDR3 reads CSVVGRGTSTQYF. In nucleotides, the CDR3 is TGCAGCGTTGTGGGGAGGGGCACCTCTACGCAGTATTTT.

The V and J genes are TRBV5-1 and TRBJ2-1; TRBD2 aligns across 10 bases. J lost 14 bases, V lost 1 base, and 18 bases had no gene match. CDR3 length equals 17 residues. CDR1 SGHRS and CDR2 YFSETQ come from the germline V gene. CDR3 sequence: CASSLLPGRGTSGIKFF. In DNA form, the CDR3 reads TGCGCCAGCAGCTTGCTTCCGGGTAGGGGAACTAGCGGGATTAAGTTCTTC.

This chain joins TRBV11-3 and TRBJ1-1; D unclear. The CDR3 runs to 13 residues. V was trimmed by 8 bases and J by 0 bases, leaving 10 bases between them. Per the germline V gene, CDR1 is SGHNT and CDR2 is YENEEA. The CDR3 nucleotides read TGTGCCAGCGGACCCAATATGAACACTGAAGCTTTCTTT. Its translation is CASGPNMNTEAFF.

This sequence joins TRBV2 and TRBJ2-1; tentatively, D is TRBD1 (5 bases). Germline V gives CDR1 SNHLY, CDR2 FYNNEI. V shed 7 bases and J shed 6 bases, with 22 bases lying between them. This CDR3 is built from 16 residues. The CDR3 sequence: CASMVPGSETLNEQFF. CDR3 nucleotide sequence: TGTGCCAGCATGGTCCCAGGGTCGGAGACCCTCAATGAGCAGTTCTTC.

The V call is TRBV10-2, the J call TRBJ2-7, with 9 bases aligning to TRBD2. This CDR3 spans 19 amino acids. CDR1 is WSHSY, CDR2 SAAADI, per germline. V shed 5 bases, J shed 2 bases, and the junction held 19 bases outside the gene matches. As DNA, the CDR3 is TGCGCCAGCAGTCCCACCCGGGGTAGCGGGAGTAGAAGAACCTACGAGCAGTACTTC. Its translation: CASSPTRGSGSRRTYEQYF.

As concerns this clone: This specimen includes other DNA sequences encoding the same CDR3. This chain links TRBV30 with TRBJ1-1; tentative D call: TRBD1 (5 bases). The CDR3 contains 13 residues. CDR1 is GTSNPN, CDR2 SVGIG, per germline (reference sequence). Trimming removed 0 bases from V and 3 bases from J, with 8 bases in between. The CDR3 reads CAWSVQGDTEAFF. The CDR3 coding sequence is TGTGCCTGGAGTGTACAAGGGGACACTGAAGCTTTCTTT.

This chain links TRBV9 with TRBJ2-2; possible D gene TRBD2, 6 bases. The germline CDR1 and CDR2 sequences are SGDLS and YYNGEE. Between the trimmed V and J ends, which lost 3 bases and 1 base, there was a span of 13 bases. The CDR3 is 16 amino acids. This CDR3 reads CASSAYGGRNTGELFF. CDR3 DNA: TGTGCCAGCAGCGCCTACGGAGGGCGGAACACCGGGGAGCTGTTTTTT.

The rearrangement uses TRBV6-4 and TRBJ1-2; D is ambiguous. The CDR3 sequence is 18 residues long. V lost 0 bases and J 5 bases, leaving 22 bases between the germline ends. Germline CDR1 reads MRHNA; CDR2 reads SNTAGT. The CDR3 DNA is TGTGCCAGCAGTGACTCGAGCGTATCGGGTTCAGGCATTTATGGCTACACCTTC. As protein: CASSDSSVSGSGIYGYTF.

The chain has TRBV18 and TRBJ2-3; the D is unclear. The CDR3 is made up of 11 amino acids. The germline V gene encodes CDR1 KGHSH and CDR2 LQKENI. V lost 4 bases and J lost 4, with 3 bases in between. The CDR3 sequence: CASSRADTQYF. As DNA, the CDR3 is TGTGCCAGCTCACGAGCAGATACGCAGTATTTT.

The J gene is TRBJ2-7, the V gene TRBV6-6; weak D call: TRBD2 (6 bases). This CDR3 comprises 15 residues. CDR1 and CDR2 (germline): MNHNY, SVGAGI (reference sequence). Trimming removed 2 bases from V and 5 bases from J, with 16 bases in between. The CDR3 DNA reads TGTGCCAGCAGTTACCCCCAAAGAGGAGGGAACGAGCAGTACTTC. The encoded protein is CASSYPQRGGNEQYF.

The chain links TRBV6-6 to TRBJ1-2, with D possibly matching TRBD1 (5 bases). Trimming took 6 bases from V and 4 from J, leaving 15 bases between them. From germline, CDR1 is MNHNY and CDR2 SVGAGI (reference sequence). The CDR3 runs to 14 residues. CDR3 bases: TGTGCCAGCAGCTCGCCCGGGACCCCCTATGGCTACACCTTC. It yields the protein CASSSPGTPYGYTF.

CDR3 sequence (DNA): TGTGCCAGCAGCTCCACAGGGGGTTCCTACGAGCAGTACTTC. Translation: CASSSTGGSYEQYF. J is TRBJ2-7 and V is TRBV5-4; 8 bases agree with TRBD1. Germline loops: CDR1 SGHNT, CDR2 YYREEE (reference sequence). V was pared by 3 bases and J by 1 base, with 3 bases of the junction left unmatched. This CDR3 has 14 residues.